This T cell receptor (beta chain) was retrieved from a study of regulatory T cells in long-lasting Graves disease. Time point here: newly diagnosed GD, antithyroid drugs for less than 3 months. The authors made the TCR library using RNA they extracted from PBMCs. The TCR beta library used iRepertoire HTBI primers with Arm-PCR amplification of CDR3. TCRdb called the multiplex PCR reads again in MiXCR, with one record for every CDR3 protein. The table records under 500,000 distinct CDR3 sequences, about 17% of them present only once. V dropped 9 bases and J dropped 4 bases, with 15 bases sitting between them. The CDR3 sequence is 14 residues long. Per the germline V gene, CDR1 is KGHDR and CDR2 is SFDVKD. Whole-study findings and limits: Preferential use of TRBV28, TRBJ1-2 and TRBJ2-5 was seen in persistent disease.

This clonotype showed up many times. What it binds is unknown. These records were also assigned to another study, of T cells in Graves' hyperthyroidism and ophthalmopathy.

This receptor was obtained from a woman in her thirties with Graves disease. The chain carries TRBV24-1 and TRBJ2-1, with D possibly being TRBD1 (6 bases). The sample in question was peripheral blood mononuclear cells (PBMCs), obtained at new diagnosis, from a patient treated with antithyroid drugs. CDR3 sequence reads: CATSTRGGYNEQFF. DNA for the CDR3: TGTGCCACCTCGACTCGAGGGGGTTACAATGAGCAGTTCTTC.